This T cell receptor (beta chain) was sequenced during a study of tumor and adjacent non-tumor tissue in lung cancer (dated by TCRdb to 2016 to 2019). Study-wide context: Patients with adenocarcinoma (about twelve), squamous cell carcinoma (2) and small cell lung cancer (1) were included in the cohort. TCRbeta CDR3 sequencing was performed on more than 25 paired specimens, with one tumor sample and one normal lung sample collected per patient. Among the approximately 15 patients, ages ranged from about 31 to 85 years, around 10 were men and 5 were women, and disease was TNM stage I to III. Bulk TCRbeta repertoires were compared between lung tumor tissue and matched distant non-tumor lung tissue obtained from around 14 lung cancer patients. Sequencing generated a total of 130,000,000 or so productive TCRbeta reads, averaging around 4.2 million reads per sample.

The library was obtained by multiplex PCR. The listed sequencing device is Illumina HiSeq 2500. TCRbeta libraries were built by three rounds of nested PCR using primers (Table S4), following protocols modified from ARM-PCR. Before sequencing, PCR products of 200-500 bp were cut from the gel and purified using the QIAquick gel extraction kit. The paper's data handling went like this. Trimmomatic was used to clean the reads, FLASH merged the cleaned reads into complete CDR3 sequences, and MiTCR assigned the sequences to V(D)J germline segments. Clonal diversity was computed as the inverse Simpson's index with VDJtools. In-frame sequences lacking a premature stop codon were counted as productive reads. TCRdb reworked the public reads: Q25 trimming with fastp, MiXCR clone assembly, productive beta chains retained. Every distinct CDR3 protein forms one entry, paired with its most common genes and DNA. TCRdb, not the original authors, processed these V and J calls. In this sample the table shows some 90,000 distinct CDR3 sequences, around 65% of which occur a single time. Together, the top ten hold more than 14% of the sample.

Broad study findings and their caveats: TCR diversity (inverse Simpson) was significantly higher in tumor than in normal lung tissue (roughly 430 vs 170, P = 0.0075, Mann-Whitney U test). Because peripheral blood was not sequenced, blood TCRbeta repertoires in the lung cancer patients of the study were not examined. In normal lung, the top 100 clones accounted for a significantly larger cumulative share of the repertoire than in tumor tissue. Neither the sequencing platform nor unique molecular identifiers are mentioned in the methods. TCR diversity was significantly higher in younger patients, and higher tumor TCR diversity was associated with shorter overall and disease-free survival. Only 15 or so patients were included in the cohort, and the need for larger samples and more detailed clinical data was noted by the authors.

Bulk unsorted tissue served as the source for RNA extraction, and RNA quality was assessed using a NanoDrop ND-1000 and an Agilent 2100. All donors had newly diagnosed lung cancer, had not received prior chemotherapy, and were admitted for thoracic surgery in China between August and November 2014. Patients with previous radiotherapy or chemotherapy, or with another concurrent cancer, were excluded from the study. Pieces of surgical tissue measuring roughly 1-2 cm3 were kept in RNAlater solution and stored at -80 degrees C until use. Regarding this clonotype: The clone's antigen remains unknown. One end of the junction varies from germline; a read error may be responsible.

The germline V gene yields SGHVS for CDR1 and FQNEAQ for CDR2. Inclusive of the bounding cysteine and phenylalanine, the CDR3 is 16 residues long. The DNA shown is the 48-base CDR3, in frame from base 1. The sequenced sample was lung tumor tissue. The chain is made from TRBV7-8 and TRBJ2-1, with the D call tentatively TRBD1 or TRBD2, each fitting 5 bases. This TCR derives from a man in his sixties or seventies with non-small cell lung cancer. The CDR3 is CAGSSDLSGANSEQFF. DNA sequence: TGTGCCGGCAGCTCCGATTTGTCCGGGGCCAACAGTGAGCAGTTCTTC.